The entry below describes one T cell receptor (beta chain). Its antigen is currently unknown. Donors, healthy HIV-negative adults, lacked recent acute infections or vaccinations. The record originates from a study of shared clonotypes between healthy human individuals. Study at large: Three plates each covered CD4 naive and memory; CD8 naive two, CD8 memory one. Points from the study as a whole: Depth of sequencing was expected to influence donor clonotype sharing.

Here immunoSEQ multiplex PCR was the method, and the copy in TCRdb shows in-frame clones only, minus some. The sample consists of about 2.5 million clones, 92% of them appearing once. The material sequenced was naive CD4+ T cells from PBMCs. Sample subset: CD45RA+ positively selected. The sequence came from a man between 18 and 29 years old in good health. Some clones in this sample may be carry-over from other donors' samples.

The CDR3, as DNA: TGTGCCAGCAGCCAAGGGGACAGGTACGAGCAGTACTTC. Protein: CASSQGDRYEQYF. The chain joins TRBV4-2 to TRBJ2-7, with 8 nucleotides matching TRBD1. This CDR3 has 13 amino acids. Germline V gene sequence: CDR1 LGHNA, CDR2 YNFKEQ. The junction had 0 bases not matched to a gene; V was cut back by 1 base and J by 4 bases.